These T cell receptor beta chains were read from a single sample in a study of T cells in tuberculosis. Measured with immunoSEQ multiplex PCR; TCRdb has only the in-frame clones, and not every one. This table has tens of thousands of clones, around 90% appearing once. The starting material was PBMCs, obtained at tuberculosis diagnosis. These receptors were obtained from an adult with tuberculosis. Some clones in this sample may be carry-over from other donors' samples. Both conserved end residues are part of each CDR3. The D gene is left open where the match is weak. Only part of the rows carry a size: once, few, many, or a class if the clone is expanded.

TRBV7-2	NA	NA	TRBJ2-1	CASSPSFRRNEQFF	TGTGCCAGCAGCCCTTCCTTTAGGCGGAATGAGCAGTTCTTC
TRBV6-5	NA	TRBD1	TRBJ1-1	CARRDRVRGGTEAFF	TGTGCCCGAAGGGACAGGGTGAGGGGGGGCACTGAAGCTTTCTTT
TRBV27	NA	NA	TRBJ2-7	CASSNRTTRYYEQYF	TGTGCCAGCAGTAATCGGACTACCCGGTACTACGAGCAGTACTTC
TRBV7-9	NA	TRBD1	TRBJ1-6	CASSFPGTGDSPLHF	TGTGCCAGCAGCTTCCCCGGGACAGGGGATTCACCCCTCCACTTT
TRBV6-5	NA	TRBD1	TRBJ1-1	CASSYQGQVNTEAFF	TGTGCCAGCAGTTACCAGGGACAGGTGAACACTGAAGCTTTCTTT
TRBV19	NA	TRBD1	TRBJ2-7	CASSAARQGGSYEQYF	TGTGCCAGTAGTGCCGCAAGACAGGGGGGATCCTACGAGCAGTACTTC
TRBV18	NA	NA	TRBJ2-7	CASSNRESYSYEQYF	TGTGCCAGCTCAAACCGAGAAAGTTACTCCTACGAGCAGTACTTC
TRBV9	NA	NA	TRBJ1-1	CASTPSPDRYTEAFF	TGTGCCAGCACCCCTAGCCCGGACCGGTACACTGAAGCTTTCTTT
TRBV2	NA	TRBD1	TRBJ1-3	CASSLRGQTYLLGNTIYF	TGTGCCAGCAGTCTAAGGGGACAGACCTACCTTTTAGGAAACACCATATATTTT
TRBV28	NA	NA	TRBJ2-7	CASRNPGDYDEQYF	TGTGCCAGCAGGAACCCAGGGGACTACGACGAGCAGTACTTC
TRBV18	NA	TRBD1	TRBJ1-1	CASSPMNRGLNTEAFF	TGTGCCAGCTCACCGATGAACAGGGGGCTGAACACTGAAGCTTTCTTT
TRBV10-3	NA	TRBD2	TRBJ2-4	CAISESYWSGGAKNIQYF	TGTGCCATCAGTGAGTCTTACTGGAGCGGGGGGGCCAAAAACATTCAGTACTTC
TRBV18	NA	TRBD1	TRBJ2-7	CASSFGAGQGAYEQYF	TGTGCCAGCTCCTTTGGAGCCGGACAGGGGGCTTACGAGCAGTACTTC
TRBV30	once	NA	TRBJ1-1	CAWSVRKGRRGMNTEAFF	TGTGCCTGGAGTGTACGGAAGGGGAGGCGAGGGATGAACACTGAAGCTTTCTTT
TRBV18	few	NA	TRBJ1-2	CASSPKVSGEHYGYTF	TGTGCCAGCTCACCAAAAGTCTCAGGGGAGCACTATGGCTACACCTTC
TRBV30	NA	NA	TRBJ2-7	CAWSAGYEQYF	TGTGCCTGGAGCGCGGGGTACGAGCAGTACTTC
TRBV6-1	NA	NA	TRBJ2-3	CASTGNTDTQYF	TGTGCCAGCACGGGTAACACAGATACGCAGTATTTT
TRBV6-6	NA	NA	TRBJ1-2	CASSYDTNYGYTF	TGTGCCAGCAGTTACGACACAAACTATGGCTACACCTTC
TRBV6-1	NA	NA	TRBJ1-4	CASSGGFYRAANEKLFF	TGTGCCAGCAGTGGAGGCTTTTACAGGGCGGCTAATGAAAAACTGTTTTTT
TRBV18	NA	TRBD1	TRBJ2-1	CASSRMSGGSYNEQFF	TGTGCCAGCTCACGCATGTCAGGGGGCTCCTACAATGAGCAGTTCTTC
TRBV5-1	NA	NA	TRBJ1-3	CASSLGGGSGNTIYF	TGCGCCAGCAGCTTGGGAGGGGGCTCTGGAAACACCATATATTTT
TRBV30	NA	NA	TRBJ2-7	CARRGSGGSYEQYF	TGTGCCCGGAGGGGATCAGGAGGCTCCTACGAGCAGTACTTC
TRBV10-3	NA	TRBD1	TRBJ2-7	CAISDPIQGARGSYEQYF	TGTGCCATCAGTGACCCCATCCAGGGGGCGCGCGGTTCCTACGAGCAGTACTTC
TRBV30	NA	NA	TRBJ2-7	CAWSWSMVPPYEQYF	TGTGCCTGGAGTTGGTCTATGGTCCCCCCCTACGAGCAGTACTTC
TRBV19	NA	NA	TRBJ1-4	CASSIQAATNEKLFF	TGTGCCAGTAGTATTCAAGCTGCAACTAATGAAAAACTGTTTTTT
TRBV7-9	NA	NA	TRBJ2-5	CASSFTRDQETQYF	TGTGCCAGCAGCTTTACTAGAGACCAAGAGACCCAGTACTTC
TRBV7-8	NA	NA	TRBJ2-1	CASSAALAFDYNEQFF	TGTGCCAGCAGTGCTGCCCTAGCGTTCGACTACAATGAGCAGTTCTTC
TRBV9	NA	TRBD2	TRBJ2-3	CASSVGTGGPTDTQYF	TGTGCCAGCAGCGTAGGGACGGGGGGGCCCACAGATACGCAGTATTTT
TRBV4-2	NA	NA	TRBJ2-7	CASSQGGNWDNSEQYF	TGTGCCAGCAGCCAAGGAGGGAATTGGGACAACAGCGAGCAGTACTTC
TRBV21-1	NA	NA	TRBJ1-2	CASREAGRNGYTF	TGTGCCAGCAGAGAGGCAGGGAGGAATGGCTACACCTTC
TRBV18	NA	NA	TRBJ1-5	CASSISHEEPQHF	TGTGCCAGCTCAATTTCCCATGAGGAGCCCCAGCATTTT
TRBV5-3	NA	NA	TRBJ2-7	CARSPRVQDPDQPYEQYF	TGTGCCAGAAGCCCCCGTGTACAGGATCCCGACCAACCCTACGAGCAGTACTTC
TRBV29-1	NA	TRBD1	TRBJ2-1	CSARDRGHNEQFF	TGCAGCGCCAGGGACAGGGGCCACAATGAGCAGTTCTTC
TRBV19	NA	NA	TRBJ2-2	CATSQNAGSGELFF	TGTGCCACCTCCCAAAATGCGGGGTCCGGGGAGCTGTTTTTT
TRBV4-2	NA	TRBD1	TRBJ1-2	CASSRDRANNYGYTF	TGTGCCAGCAGCAGGGACAGGGCCAATAACTATGGCTACACCTTC
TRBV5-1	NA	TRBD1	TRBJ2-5	CASSSGQGGETQYF	TGCGCCAGCAGCTCGGGACAGGGTGGAGAGACCCAGTACTTC
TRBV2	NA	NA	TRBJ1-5	CASNDSPFGNQPQHF	TGTGCCAGCAATGACAGTCCCTTCGGCAATCAGCCCCAGCATTTT
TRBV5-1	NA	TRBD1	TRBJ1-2	CASSLDGRGTNYGYTF	TGCGCCAGCAGCTTGGATGGCAGGGGGACCAACTATGGCTACACCTTC
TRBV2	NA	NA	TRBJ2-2	CASSEGHTRGTGELFF	TGTGCCAGCAGTGAAGGGCATACTAGAGGGACCGGGGAGCTGTTTTTT